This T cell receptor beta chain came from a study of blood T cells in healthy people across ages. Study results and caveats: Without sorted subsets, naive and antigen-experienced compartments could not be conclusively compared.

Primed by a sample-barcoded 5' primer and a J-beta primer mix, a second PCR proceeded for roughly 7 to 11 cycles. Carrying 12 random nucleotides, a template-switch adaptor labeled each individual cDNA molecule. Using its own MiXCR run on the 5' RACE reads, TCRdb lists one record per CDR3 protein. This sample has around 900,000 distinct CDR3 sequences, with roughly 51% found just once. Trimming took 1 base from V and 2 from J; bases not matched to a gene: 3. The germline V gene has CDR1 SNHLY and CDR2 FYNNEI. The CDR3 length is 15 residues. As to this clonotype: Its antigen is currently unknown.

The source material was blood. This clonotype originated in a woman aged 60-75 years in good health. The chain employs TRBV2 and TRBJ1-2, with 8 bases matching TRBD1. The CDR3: CASSEGTGMNYGYTF. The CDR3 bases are TGTGCCAGCAGTGAAGGGACAGGGATGAACTATGGCTACACCTTC.